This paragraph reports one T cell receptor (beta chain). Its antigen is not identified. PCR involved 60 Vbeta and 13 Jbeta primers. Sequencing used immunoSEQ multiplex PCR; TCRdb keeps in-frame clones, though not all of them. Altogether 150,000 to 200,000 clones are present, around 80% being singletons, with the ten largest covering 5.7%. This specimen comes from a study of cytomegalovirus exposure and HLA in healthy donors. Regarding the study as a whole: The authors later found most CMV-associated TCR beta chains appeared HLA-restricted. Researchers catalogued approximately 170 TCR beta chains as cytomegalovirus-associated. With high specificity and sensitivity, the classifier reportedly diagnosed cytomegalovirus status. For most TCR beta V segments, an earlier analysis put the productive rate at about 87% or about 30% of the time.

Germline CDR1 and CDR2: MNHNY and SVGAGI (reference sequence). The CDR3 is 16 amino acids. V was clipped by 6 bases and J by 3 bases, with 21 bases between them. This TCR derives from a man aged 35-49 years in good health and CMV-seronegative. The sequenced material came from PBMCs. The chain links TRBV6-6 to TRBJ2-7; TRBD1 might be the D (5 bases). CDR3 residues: CASRGPAPLQLYEQYF. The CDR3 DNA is TGTGCCAGCAGGGGGCCCGCGCCCCTTCAACTCTACGAGCAGTACTTC.